This T cell receptor beta chain was identified in a study of blood T cell repertoires in COVID-19. V shed 2 bases, J shed 8 bases, and the junction held 8 bases outside the gene matches. Germline CDR1 reads LGHNT; CDR2 reads FRNRAP. This CDR3 is built from 15 residues. Source study methods: Estimated nucleated cell counts came from reference gene primer amplification. Only in-frame clones appear in the TCRdb table, and some are missing; sequencing was by immunoSEQ multiplex PCR. V and J calls and clone size come straight from that table; D and trimming were deduced from the DNA. The data hold some 120,000 clones, with around 80% observed a single time.

The chain has TRBV12-5 and TRBJ1-5; 8 bases align to TRBD1. Material for sequencing was peripheral blood. This clonotype originated in an older woman with acute or convalescent COVID-19. For the CDR3, the DNA is TGTGCTAGTGGTTTGTCCCGGACAGGGTATGAGCCCCAGCATTTT. Its translation: CASGLSRTGYEPQHF.